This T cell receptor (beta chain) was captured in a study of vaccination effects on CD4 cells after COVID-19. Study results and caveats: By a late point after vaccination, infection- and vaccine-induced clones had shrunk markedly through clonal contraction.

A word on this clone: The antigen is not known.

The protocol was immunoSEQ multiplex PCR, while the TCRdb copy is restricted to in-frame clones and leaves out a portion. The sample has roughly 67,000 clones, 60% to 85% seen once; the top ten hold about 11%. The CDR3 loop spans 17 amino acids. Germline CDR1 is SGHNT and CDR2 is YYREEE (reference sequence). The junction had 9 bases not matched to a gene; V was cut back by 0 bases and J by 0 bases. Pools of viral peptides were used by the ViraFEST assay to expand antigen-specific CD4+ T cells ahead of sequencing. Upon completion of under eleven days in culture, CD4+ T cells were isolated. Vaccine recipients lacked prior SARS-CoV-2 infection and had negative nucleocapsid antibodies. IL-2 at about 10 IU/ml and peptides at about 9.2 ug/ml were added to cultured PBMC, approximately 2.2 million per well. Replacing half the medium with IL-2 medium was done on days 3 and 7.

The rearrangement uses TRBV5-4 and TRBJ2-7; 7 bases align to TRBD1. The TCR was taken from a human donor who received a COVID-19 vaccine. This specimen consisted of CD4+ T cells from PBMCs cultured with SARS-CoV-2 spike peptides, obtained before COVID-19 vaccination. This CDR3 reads CASSLGGQVQNSYEQYV. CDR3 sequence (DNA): TGTGCCAGCAGCTTGGGTGGACAGGTTCAGAACTCCTACGAGCAGTACGTC.